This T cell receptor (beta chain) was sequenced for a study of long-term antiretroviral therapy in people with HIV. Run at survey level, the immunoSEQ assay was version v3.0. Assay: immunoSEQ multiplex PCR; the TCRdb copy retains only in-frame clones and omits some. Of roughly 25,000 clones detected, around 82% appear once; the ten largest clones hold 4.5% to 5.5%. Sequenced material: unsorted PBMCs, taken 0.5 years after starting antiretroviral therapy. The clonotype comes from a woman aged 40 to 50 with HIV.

This chain's CDR3 is CASSLLPGQGQANYGYTF. For the CDR3, the DNA is TGTGCCAGCAGCTTACTCCCGGGACAGGGACAAGCTAACTATGGCTACACCTTC. The chain uses TRBV7-9 and TRBJ1-2; 9 bases match TRBD1. With 2 bases clipped from V and 0 bases from J, the junction kept 10 bases outside the gene matches. CDR1 SEHNR and CDR2 FQNEAQ come from the germline V gene (reference sequence). This CDR3 comprises 18 residues.